Presented here are 32 T cell receptor beta chains from one specimen sequenced in a study of CD8+ T cells in alopecia areata. Treatment: oral pan-JAK inhibitor, 5-10 mg twice daily. RNA, once extracted, was reverse transcribed into cDNA for use as the sequencing template. Assay used: immunoSEQ multiplex PCR; TCRdb lists only in-frame clones, some missing. Counted here are some 220,000 clones, about 58% occurring once; the ten biggest clones make up 1.5% to 2%. This specimen was CD4+ T cells sorted from blood, taken at week 4, from a patient treated with tofacitinib. These receptors were collected from a human donor with alopecia areata.

The rearrangement joins TRBV25-1 to TRBJ1-6; 8 positions match TRBD1. In germline, CDR1 is MGHDK, CDR2 SYGVNS. With V trimmed by 3 bases and J by 3 bases, 1 base remained unmatched. This CDR3 comprises 15 residues. CDR3 amino acids: CASSEGQVYNSPLHF. CDR3 bases: TGTGCCAGCAGTGAGGGACAGGTCTATAATTCACCCCTCCACTTT.

V and J are TRBV2 and TRBJ2-1; TRBD1 aligns across 7 bases. Germline CDR1 and CDR2: SNHLY and FYNNEI. The V gene end was trimmed by 4 bases and the J gene end by 10 bases; junction bases not matched to a gene: 10. CDR3 length: 14 residues. CDR3 protein: CASSAEGAYREQFF. The CDR3 bases are TGTGCCAGCAGTGCCGAGGGGGCTTACAGGGAGCAGTTCTTC.

This clone showed up just a few times. The chain combines TRBV7-9 with TRBJ1-2; D perhaps matches TRBD1 (5 bases). V was pared by 10 bases and J by 6 bases, with 12 bases between. The CDR3 loop spans 11 amino acids. The germline V gene has CDR1 SEHNR and CDR2 FQNEAQ (reference sequence). The CDR3 nucleotides are TGTGCCACCCCTCAGGGTGATGGCTACACCTTC. This gives the protein CATPQGDGYTF.

For this clone: Other DNA sequences in the same sample also yield this CDR3. The chain has TRBV29-1 and TRBJ1-1; no reliable D call. Looked up from germline, CDR1 is SQVTM and CDR2 is ANQGSEA. Deletions cut 4 bases from V and 3 bases from J, with 9 bases between. The CDR3 sequence is 12 residues long. This CDR3 reads CSVARADTEAFF. In DNA, the CDR3 is TGCAGCGTTGCCCGGGCCGACACTGAAGCTTTCTTT.

The CDR3 region is CASSLMGRVENIQYF. CDR3 sequence (DNA): TGTGCCAGCAGCTTAATGGGTAGGGTCGAGAACATTCAGTACTTC. The rearrangement joins TRBV7-2 to TRBJ2-4; no clear D. The germline V gene has CDR1 SGHTA and CDR2 FQGNSA. V was trimmed by 2 bases and J by 7 bases, leaving 15 bases between them. This CDR3 comprises 15 residues.

This clone appeared a few times. The chain combines TRBV4-3 with TRBJ2-1; D not certain. The CDR3 has 18 amino acids. V lost 3 bases and J 2 bases, leaving 20 bases between the germline ends. The germline gives CDR1 LGHNA, CDR2 YSLEER. The CDR3 DNA follows: TGCGCCAGCAGCCACCTTGTAGTCAAGGTCGGCACCTACAATGAGCAGTTCTTC. Translated: CASSHLVVKVGTYNEQFF.

The chain recombines TRBV2 with TRBJ2-1; D gene uncertain. Germline CDR1 reads SNHLY; CDR2 reads FYNNEI. Trimming removed 5 bases at V and 10 bases at J, with 6 bases between. This CDR3 has 10 residues. The chain's CDR3 is CASSNREQFF. CDR3 coding DNA: TGTGCCAGCAGTAACAGAGAGCAGTTCTTC.

This sequence joins TRBV11-3 and TRBJ1-1, with D hard to call. Germline loops: CDR1 SGHNT, CDR2 YENEEA. V dropped 5 bases and J dropped 0 bases, with 10 bases sitting between them. This CDR3 has 14 residues. The CDR3 region is CASSPQRVNTEAFF. The CDR3 DNA is TGTGCCAGCAGCCCCCAACGGGTGAACACTGAAGCTTTCTTT.

V usage is TRBV6-4 and J usage is TRBJ2-3, with TRBD2 matching over 7 bases. Trimming cost V 0 bases and J 7 bases; bases outside gene matches: 7. There are 15 residues in the CDR3. Germline loops: CDR1 MRHNA, CDR2 SNTAGT. The CDR3 DNA reads as TGTGCCAGCAGTGACTCAGGCGGGAGTTCGTATACGCAGTATTTT. Its translation: CASSDSGGSSYTQYF.

The V gene is TRBV13, the J gene TRBJ2-7; D possibly corresponds to TRBD2 (6 bases). Germline V gene data show CDR1 as PRHDT and CDR2 as FYEKMQ (reference sequence). V lost 5 bases to trimming and J lost 2 bases, with 16 bases between them. The length of the CDR3 is 15 residues. CDR3: CASSRQGGGTYEQYF. Written as DNA, the CDR3 is TGTGCCAGCAGCAGGCAGGGAGGAGGAACCTACGAGCAGTACTTC.

On this clone: This same CDR3 is encoded by further DNA sequences in the sample. This chain connects TRBV29-1 to TRBJ1-2; D is undetermined. CDR1 SQVTM and CDR2 ANQGSEA come from the germline V gene. V gave up 3 bases and J gave up 5 bases, with 7 bases separating them. The CDR3 has 11 amino acids. CDR3: CSVEGAYGYTF. CDR3 DNA sequence: TGCAGCGTTGAGGGCGCATATGGCTACACCTTC.

This clone was found many times. Compared with germline, one end of the junction differs, possibly owing to a read error. CDR3 nucleotides: TGTGCCAGCAGCACGGGACCGATGAACTCTGAAGCTTTCTTT. Amino acid sequence: CASSTGPMNSEAFF. The chain has TRBV7-2 and TRBJ1-1; tentatively, D is TRBD1 (5 bases). Germline CDR1 reads SGHTA; CDR2 reads FQGNSA. The CDR3 is 14 residues long.

The chain uses TRBV7-6 and TRBJ2-5, with D possibly TRBD2 on 5 matching bases. V lost 2 bases and J 5 bases, leaving 9 bases between the germline ends. This CDR3 region has 13 residues. Germline values: CDR1 SGHVS, CDR2 FNYEAQ. DNA for the CDR3: TGTGCCAGCAGCTTAAATGGCGGGGAGACCCAGTACTTC. It encodes CASSLNGGETQYF.

This clone was seen a few times. The chain employs TRBV18 and TRBJ1-2; the D is unclear. V lost 2 bases to trimming and J lost 4 bases, with 14 bases between them. The germline V gene encodes CDR1 KGHSH and CDR2 LQKENI. The CDR3 is 15 residues long. Here the CDR3 DNA reads TGTGCCAGCTCACCAACGGACGGATCTATCTATGGCTACACCTTC. Encoded protein: CASSPTDGSIYGYTF.

The rearrangement links TRBV9 to TRBJ2-2; 10 positions match TRBD2. From germline, CDR1 is SGDLS and CDR2 YYNGEE. Trimming at V came to 4 bases and at J to 4 bases, leaving 4 bases not matched to a gene. The length of the CDR3 is 15 residues. In nucleotides, the CDR3 is TGTGCCAGCAGCCAGGCTAGCGGGGGCACCGGGGAGCTGTTTTTT. As protein: CASSQASGGTGELFF.

Here the CDR3 reads CSVEHQHRVTEAFF. The CDR3 bases are TGCAGCGTTGAACACCAACACAGGGTTACTGAAGCTTTCTTT. The chain uses TRBV29-1 and TRBJ1-1; TRBD1 might be the D (6 bases). Germline CDR1 is SQVTM and CDR2 is ANQGSEA. The CDR3 has 14 amino acids. Trimming removed 2 bases at V and 5 bases at J, with 15 bases between.

This chain links TRBV15 with TRBJ2-7; no reliable D call. Trimming removed 2 bases from V and 3 bases from J, with 11 bases in between. Germline CDR1 and CDR2: LNHNV and YYDKDF (reference sequence). The CDR3 has 14 amino acids. CDR3 residues: CATSRRRNDYEQYF. CDR3 nucleotide sequence: TGTGCCACCAGCAGAAGACGTAACGACTACGAGCAGTACTTC.

The V call is TRBV5-1, the J call TRBJ2-3; D might be TRBD2 (5 bases). CDR3 length: 13 residues. CDR1 SGHRS and CDR2 YFSETQ come from the germline V gene. V lost 1 base, J lost 3 bases, and 6 bases lay in between. The CDR3 loop is CASSLRGTDTQYF. In nucleotides, the CDR3 is TGCGCCAGCAGCTTGCGCGGGACAGATACGCAGTATTTT. The entire variable domain, with the rest obtained from reference TRBV5-1 and TRBJ2-3, is as follows: KAGVTQTPRYLIKTRGQQVTLSCSPISGHRSVSWYQQTPGQGLQFLFEYFSETQRNKGNFPGRFSGRQFSNSRSEMNVSTLELGDSALYLCASSLRGTDTQYFGPGTRLTVL.

This clone was counted a single time. The chain carries TRBV4-1 and TRBJ1-2; unclear D gene. V lost 1 base and J lost 6, with 15 bases in between. The CDR3 length is 15 residues. Looked up from germline, CDR1 is MGHRA and CDR2 is YSYEKL. CDR3 region: CASSQAPRDFDGYTF. In DNA, the CDR3 is TGCGCCAGCAGCCAAGCCCCTCGGGATTTCGATGGCTACACCTTC.

This clone was seen more than once but under ten times. The chain links TRBV5-1 to TRBJ2-2, with 7 nucleotides matching TRBD2. CDR1 and CDR2 (germline): SGHRS, YFSETQ. With V trimmed by 0 bases and J by 6 bases, 2 bases remained unmatched. The CDR3 is made up of 14 amino acids. In DNA form, the CDR3 reads TGCGCCAGCAGCTTGGAGGCGGGGGCCGGGGAGCTGTTTTTT. This gives the protein CASSLEAGAGELFF.

The CDR3 nucleotides read TGTGCCTGGAGTCAAATGTCTGACTATGGCTACACCTTC. Its translation: CAWSQMSDYGYTF. This chain uses TRBV30 with TRBJ1-2; D unresolved. V was cut by 2 bases and J by 3 bases, with 10 bases left in between. The CDR3 has 13 amino acids. The germline V gene has CDR1 GTSNPN and CDR2 SVGIG (reference sequence).

This clone showed up just a few times. The same CDR3 is also encoded by other DNA sequences in this sample. This chain links TRBV29-1 with TRBJ1-2; no definite D call. Germline V CDR1 and CDR2: SQVTM, ANQGSEA. Trimming pared 3 bases from V and 8 bases from J, leaving 4 bases between. The CDR3 loop spans 9 amino acids. This chain's CDR3 is CSVDPGYTF. The CDR3 nucleotides are TGCAGCGTTGATCCAGGCTACACCTTC. Full variable domain (missing parts from reference TRBV29-1 and TRBJ1-2): SAVISQKPSRDICQRGTSLTIQCQVDSQVTMMFWYRQQPGQSLTLIATANQGSEATYESGFVIDKFPISRPNLTFSTLTVSNMSPEDSSIYLCSVDPGYTFGSGTRLTVV.

This clone was recorded once. One junction end disagrees with the germline gene, perhaps due to a read error. The chain links TRBV4-2 to TRBJ2-6, with a possible D match to TRBD1 (6 bases). The CDR3 consists of 16 residues. Germline V gene sequence: CDR1 LGHNA, CDR2 YNFKEQ. The CDR3 reads CAGSQAGTSGANVLTF. CDR3 DNA: TGTGCCGGCAGCCAAGCTGGGACATCCGGGGCCAACGTCCTGACTTTC.

This chain uses TRBV30 with TRBJ1-5, with D possibly being TRBD1 (5 bases). In germline, CDR1 is GTSNPN, CDR2 SVGIG (reference sequence). Trimming stripped 1 base from V and 9 bases from J, with 16 bases between. The CDR3 loop spans 14 amino acids. The CDR3 sequence is CAWSAPGLSMPQHF. CDR3 bases: TGTGCCTGGAGTGCACCGGGACTGAGTATGCCCCAGCATTTT.

This clone appeared a few times. The rearrangement uses TRBV9 and TRBJ2-4, with D uncertain. Germline V gene lookup returns CDR1 SGDLS and CDR2 YYNGEE. Trimming shortened V by 4 bases and J by 0 bases, and 8 bases separated the two germline ends. The CDR3 sequence is 14 residues long. The CDR3 spells CASSPHLAKNIQYF. CDR3 nucleotide sequence: TGTGCCAGCAGCCCCCACCTAGCCAAAAACATTCAGTACTTC. Together with reference TRBV9 and TRBJ2-4, the CDR3 gives the full variable domain: DSGVTQTPKHLITATGQRVTLRCSPRSGDLSVYWYQQSLDQGLQFLIQYYNGEERAKGNILERFSAQQFPDLHSELNLSSLELGDSALYFCASSPHLAKNIQYFGAGTRLSVL.

The chain combines TRBV29-1 with TRBJ1-2; 11 bases match TRBD1. Germline-derived CDR1 and CDR2 are SQVTM and ANQGSEA. The CDR3 has 14 amino acids. Trimming removed 5 bases from V and 4 bases from J; junction bases left unmatched: 6. The CDR3 DNA reads TGCAGCGTTTCAAAAGGGACAGGGGGCTATGGCTACACCTTC. Translated, it gives CSVSKGTGGYGYTF.

Details on this clone: The same CDR3 can be traced to other DNA sequences in this sample. This chain uses TRBV4-1 with TRBJ1-2; perhaps TRBD1 as D (5 bases). V lost 0 bases and J 2 bases, leaving 10 bases between the germline ends. The CDR3 runs to 15 residues. CDR1 and CDR2 (germline): MGHRA, YSYEKL. The CDR3 spells CASSQDETVNYGYTF. The CDR3 DNA reads as TGCGCCAGCAGCCAAGATGAGACAGTAAACTATGGCTACACCTTC.

This chain uses TRBV5-1 with TRBJ2-7; TRBD2 matches at 8 bases. V trimming: 2 bases; J trimming: 2 bases; junction bases outside the gene matches: 12. The CDR3 extends over 17 amino acids. CDR1 SGHRS and CDR2 YFSETQ come from the germline V gene. The CDR3: CASSFGSGGSGAYEQYF. CDR3 nucleotides: TGCGCCAGCAGCTTCGGATCCGGCGGTAGCGGGGCCTACGAGCAGTACTTC.

This clone was detected only a few times. V usage is TRBV4-3 and J usage is TRBJ1-1; no clear D. The CDR3 spans 15 residues. V was trimmed by 1 base and J by 11 bases, leaving 20 bases between them. CDR1 and CDR2 (germline): LGHNA, YSLEER. This CDR3 is CASSQGRTGLVGAFF. The CDR3 nucleotides are TGCGCCAGCAGCCAAGGGCGGACCGGACTAGTGGGGGCTTTCTTT.

This sequence joins TRBV6-5 and TRBJ1-1, with D unclear. The CDR3 sequence is 13 residues long. Germline values: CDR1 MNHEY, CDR2 SVGAGI. The V gene lost 5 bases and the J gene lost 0 bases, with 7 bases spanning the gap. In DNA, the CDR3 is TGTGCCAGCAGTGACACCATGAACACTGAAGCTTTCTTT. Translated: CASSDTMNTEAFF.

CDR3 sequence (DNA): TGTGCCATCAGGAACCATATCGGGAACCTAGCGGCCTACAATGAGCAGTTCTTC. Protein product: CAIRNHIGNLAAYNEQFF. The chain has TRBV10-3 and TRBJ2-1; 7 nucleotides match TRBD2. The CDR3 contains 18 residues. CDR1 and CDR2 (germline): ENHRY, SYGVKD. The trim removed 6 bases at V and 2 bases at J, leaving 16 bases unmatched.

About this clone: The sample contains more than one DNA sequence encoding this CDR3. This sequence joins TRBV29-1 and TRBJ2-5; D may correspond to TRBD1 or TRBD2 (5 bases each). Germline loops: CDR1 SQVTM, CDR2 ANQGSEA. V gave up 5 bases and J gave up 4 bases, with 8 bases separating them. The CDR3 sequence is 11 residues long. CDR3 sequence (DNA): TGCAGCGTTCAGGGACGAGAGACCCAGTACTTC. Encoded protein: CSVQGRETQYF.